Below are 19 T cell receptor beta chains sequenced from a single sample in a study of CD8 T cells in acute hepatitis C reinfection. Study-level points and caveats: Overrepresentation in the naive pool did not explain the preferential TRBV04 and TRBV06 usage seen in all groups.

Time point reported: acute HCV infection, within 168 days of estimated infection date. No in vitro expansion preceded sequencing of these hepatitis C virus-specific cells, which were studied ex vivo. Clones were read by immunoSEQ multiplex PCR, and TCRdb kept only the in-frame ones, dropping some. The sample includes about a thousand clones, 63% of them seen just once. Sequenced material: HCV NS3-1073 tetramer-sorted CD8+ T cells from PBMCs, taken during acute infection. Source of these receptors: a young woman who spontaneously cleared hepatitis C infection.

This chain uses TRBV9 with TRBJ1-1; 9 bases align to TRBD1. CDR3 size: 15 residues. The ends lost 2 bases at V and 2 bases at J; junction bases unmatched: 4. Germline V gives CDR1 SGDLS, CDR2 YYNGEE. This CDR3 is CASSVGTGSNTEAFF. Here the CDR3 DNA reads TGTGCCAGCAGCGTTGGGACAGGGAGTAACACTGAAGCTTTCTTT. Full variable domain (missing parts from reference TRBV9 and TRBJ1-1): DSGVTQTPKHLITATGQRVTLRCSPRSGDLSVYWYQQSLDQGLQFLIQYYNGEERAKGNILERFSAQQFPDLHSELNLSSLELGDSALYFCASSVGTGSNTEAFFGQGTRLTVV.

The chain recombines TRBV4-1 with TRBJ2-7; D unresolved. In germline, CDR1 is MGHRA, CDR2 YSYEKL. Trimming stripped 0 bases from V and 4 bases from J, with 19 bases between. This CDR3 spans 17 amino acids. The CDR3 nucleotides read TGCGCCAGCAGCCAAGAAGGTGTAGGTGCGACATATTACGAGCAGTACTTC. This translates into CASSQEGVGATYYEQYF.

This chain connects TRBV6-1 to TRBJ2-5, with D perhaps matching TRBD1 (7 bases). The ends were cut back, 8 bases at V and 5 bases at J, with 15 bases in the middle. The CDR3 totals 13 residues. Germline CDR1 MNHNS, CDR2 SASEGT. The CDR3: CASHTGEVETQYF. For the CDR3, the DNA is TGTGCCAGCCATACAGGGGAGGTCGAGACCCAGTACTTC.

V is TRBV14 and J is TRBJ2-1, with 9 bases fitting TRBD2. CDR1 is SGHDN, CDR2 FVKESK, per germline. The CDR3 totals 18 residues. The trim removed 0 bases at V and 3 bases at J, leaving 9 bases unmatched. CDR3 amino acids: CASSQELAGYRYYNEQFF. The CDR3 DNA reads as TGTGCCAGCAGCCAAGAGCTAGCGGGGTACCGATACTACAATGAGCAGTTCTTC.

The chain recombines TRBV29-1 with TRBJ2-7; 15 bases line up with TRBD2. From germline, CDR1 is SQVTM and CDR2 ANQGSEA. Trimming cost V 2 bases and J 4 bases; bases outside gene matches: 6. There are 16 residues in the CDR3. The CDR3 spells CSVETVGTSGRYEQYF. The CDR3 DNA is TGCAGCGTTGAAACGGTCGGGACTAGCGGGAGGTACGAGCAGTACTTC.

The genes are TRBV15 and TRBJ2-2; 7 nucleotides match TRBD1. Germline CDR1 reads LNHNV; CDR2 reads YYDKDF (reference sequence). This CDR3 comprises 16 residues. V dropped 4 bases and J dropped 1; count of bases not matched to a gene: 6. The CDR3 DNA reads TGTGCCACCAGCACCCCGACAGGGCAGAACACCGGGGAGCTGTTTTTT. Its translation is CATSTPTGQNTGELFF.

V usage is TRBV2 and J usage is TRBJ2-1; 10 positions match TRBD2. Trimming cost V 3 bases and J 6 bases; bases outside gene matches: 8. In germline, CDR1 is SNHLY, CDR2 FYNNEI. The CDR3 is made up of 16 amino acids. The CDR3 here is CASSDRTSGEPNEQFF. CDR3 nucleotide sequence: TGTGCCAGCAGTGATCGGACTAGCGGAGAACCCAATGAGCAGTTCTTC.

The rearrangement uses TRBV4-1 and TRBJ2-1, with no clear D. V gave up 8 bases and J gave up 8 bases, with 13 bases separating them. The CDR3 runs 12 residues. The germline gives CDR1 MGHRA, CDR2 YSYEKL. CDR3 sequence: CASGLVGDEQFF. CDR3 nucleotides: TGCGCCAGCGGGCTAGTAGGCGATGAGCAGTTCTTC.

The rearrangement joins TRBV29-1 to TRBJ2-1, with D possibly being TRBD2 (6 bases). Per germline, CDR1 SQVTM and CDR2 ANQGSEA. The V end was cut by 4 bases, the J end by 5 bases, with 15 bases between. CDR3 length equals 14 residues. Here the CDR3 reads CSVVSTGEDNEQFF. In DNA form, the CDR3 reads TGCAGCGTTGTAAGTACGGGAGAGGACAATGAGCAGTTCTTC.

V usage is TRBV4-2 and J usage is TRBJ2-7; D is possibly TRBD1 (5 bases). The germline V gene has CDR1 LGHNA and CDR2 YNFKEQ. The ends were cut back, 0 bases at V and 6 bases at J, with 15 bases in the middle. This CDR3 spans 15 amino acids. CDR3 region: CASSQEQGVWGEQYF. In nucleotides, the CDR3 is TGTGCCAGCAGCCAAGAGCAGGGTGTTTGGGGCGAGCAGTACTTC.

This chain uses TRBV29-1 with TRBJ1-3, with D maybe TRBD1 (6 bases). V was trimmed by 6 bases and J by 2 bases, leaving 14 bases between them. Germline V lookup: CDR1 SQVTM, CDR2 ANQGSEA. The CDR3 sequence is 14 residues long. The CDR3 protein is CSVPGTYPGNTIYF. The CDR3, as DNA: TGCAGCGTCCCCGGGACATACCCTGGAAACACCATATATTTT.

The chain recombines TRBV28 with TRBJ2-7, with 11 bases matching TRBD2. The CDR3 has 17 amino acids. V gave up 5 bases and J gave up 4 bases; unmatched junction bases: 13. Germline V gene lookup returns CDR1 MDHEN and CDR2 SYDVKM. The CDR3: CASSPAVGLAGGYEQYF. The DNA of the CDR3 is TGTGCCAGCAGTCCCGCGGTGGGTCTAGCGGGAGGATACGAGCAGTACTTC.

The J gene is TRBJ2-5, the V gene TRBV2; D may be TRBD1 (6 bases). Germline CDR1 and CDR2: SNHLY and FYNNEI. The V end was cut by 7 bases, the J end by 5 bases, with 17 bases between. This CDR3 contains 14 residues. The CDR3 loop reads CASTLGDNWETQYF. The CDR3 DNA is TGTGCCAGCACCCTGGGGGACAATTGGGAGACCCAGTACTTC.

By sample share, this clone is large. The genes are TRBV19 and TRBJ2-7; 7 nucleotides agree with TRBD1. The ends lost 5 bases at V and 5 bases at J; junction bases unmatched: 12. Germline V gene data show CDR1 as LNHDA and CDR2 as SQIVND (reference sequence). This CDR3 spans 15 amino acids. The CDR3 sequence: CASSPRQGLLNEQYF. The CDR3 bases are TGTGCCAGTAGTCCCCGACAGGGTTTACTGAACGAGCAGTACTTC.

The gene calls are TRBV4-3 and TRBJ2-2; D is ambiguous. From germline, CDR1 is LGHNA and CDR2 YSLEER. V lost 4 bases, J lost 2 bases, and 17 bases lay in between. CDR3 length equals 17 residues. The CDR3: CASSPEPSAPNTGELFF. The CDR3, as DNA: TGCGCCAGCAGCCCAGAACCGTCGGCCCCCAACACCGGGGAGCTGTTTTTT.

This chain uses TRBV7-7 with TRBJ2-7; 11 nucleotides align to TRBD2. The CDR3 is made up of 14 amino acids. J gave up 6 bases and V 5 bases, and 6 bases lay outside the gene matches. Per germline, CDR1 SSHAT and CDR2 FNYEAQ (reference sequence). CDR3 amino acids: CASSPGTSGGEQYF. As DNA, the CDR3 is TGTGCCAGCAGCCCCGGGACTAGCGGTGGCGAGCAGTACTTC.

The chain combines TRBV30 with TRBJ2-3; D call uncertain. Germline assignment: CDR1 GTSNPN and CDR2 SVGIG (reference sequence). This CDR3 has 13 residues. V lost 3 bases to trimming and J lost 8 bases, with 15 bases between them. CDR3 residues: CAWRPPLPPTQYF. The CDR3 DNA follows: TGTGCCTGGAGGCCTCCGCTCCCCCCTACGCAGTATTTT.

The genes are TRBV6-1 and TRBJ2-7; no definite D call. Trimming cost V 1 base and J 0 bases, with 13 bases left between them. The germline CDR1 and CDR2 sequences are MNHNS and SASEGT. This CDR3 contains 16 residues. Here the CDR3 reads CASSEDLLRLSYEQYF. CDR3 nucleotide sequence: TGTGCCAGCAGTGAAGACCTCTTGCGTCTCTCCTACGAGCAGTACTTC.

V and J are TRBV19 and TRBJ1-5; the match to TRBD1 covers 7 bases. This CDR3 is built from 13 residues. CDR1 and CDR2 from the germline V gene are LNHDA and SQIVND (reference sequence). The junction had 3 bases not matched to a gene; V was cut back by 5 bases and J by 5 bases. The CDR3 nucleotides are TGTGCCAGTAGTTTGCAGGGGGATCAGCCCCAGCATTTT. As protein: CASSLQGDQPQHF.